One sample yielded the 17 T cell receptor beta chains listed below, sequenced in a study of OX40 agonist ivuxolimab in advanced cancers. The table came from immunoSEQ multiplex PCR; TCRdb's copy has only in-frame clones and leaves some out. The data show roughly 55,000 clones, 80% seen once. The sample was CD4+ or CD8+ T cells sorted from blood, taken in a trial of the OX40 agonist ivuxolimab. The receptor set was obtained from an adult with an advanced solid tumor such as melanoma, head and neck, liver or kidney cancer.

The genes are TRBV4-2 and TRBJ1-2; 8 nucleotides agree with TRBD1. Germline V gives CDR1 LGHNA, CDR2 YNFKEQ. The CDR3 totals 18 residues. Trimming at V came to 1 base and at J to 8 bases, leaving 18 bases not matched to a gene. The CDR3 sequence is CASSQVFRGQGLREGYTF. CDR3 sequence (DNA): TGTGCCAGCAGCCAAGTTTTTAGAGGACAGGGCTTAAGGGAGGGCTACACCTTC.

The chain links TRBV14 to TRBJ2-7; 10 positions match TRBD1. The V segment lost 4 bases and the J segment 5 bases; nucleotides outside the gene matches: 8. CDR3 length: 15 amino acids. The germline V gene encodes CDR1 SGHDN and CDR2 FVKESK. CDR3 nucleotides: TGTGCCAGCAGCCGAAGGACAGGGGGTACGGACGAGCAGTACTTC. This sequence encodes CASSRRTGGTDEQYF.

The chain couples TRBV14 to TRBJ2-5, with a weak D call TRBD1 (6 bases). With 3 bases removed from V and 5 bases from J, the gap between germline ends came to 16 bases. The CDR3 contains 15 residues. The V gene's germline CDR1 is SGHDN and CDR2 FVKESK. The CDR3 DNA reads as TGTGCCAGCAGCCAGATACAGGGTTTCCAGGAGACCCAGTACTTC. This encodes CASSQIQGFQETQYF.

This rearrangement joins TRBV6-5 to TRBJ1-5; D may be TRBD1 (6 bases). Between the trimmed V and J ends, which lost 8 bases and 7 bases, there was a span of 12 bases. This CDR3 spans 12 amino acids. Germline loops: CDR1 MNHEY, CDR2 SVGAGI. The CDR3 loop is CASSTGLQPQHF. The CDR3 DNA reads TGTGCCAGCTCGACAGGTTTACAGCCCCAGCATTTT.

This CDR3 is CASSFGANTGELFF. CDR3 bases: TGTGCCAGCAGCTTCGGGGCGAACACCGGGGAGCTGTTTTTT. The rearrangement joins TRBV11-3 to TRBJ2-2; the D gene is possibly TRBD2 (5 bases). Germline loops: CDR1 SGHNT, CDR2 YENEEA. The CDR3 sequence is 14 residues long. Trimming pared 3 bases from V and 0 bases from J, leaving 5 bases between.

The chain links TRBV5-4 to TRBJ2-3, with 7 bases identical to TRBD2. CDR3 length equals 16 residues. From germline, CDR1 is SGHNT and CDR2 YYREEE (reference sequence). After removal of 5 bases from V and 1 base from J, the junction contained 10 bases not matched to a gene. CDR3 DNA: TGTGCCAGCAGATTCTTTCGAGCGGGACGCACAGATACGCAGTATTTT. Amino acid sequence: CASRFFRAGRTDTQYF.

The V gene is TRBV29-1, the J gene TRBJ2-7; 7 bases map to TRBD1. V gave up 5 bases and J gave up 1 base; unmatched junction bases: 2. The CDR3 runs 12 residues. Per germline, CDR1 SQVTM and CDR2 ANQGSEA. CDR3 coding DNA: TGCAGCGTTCTGACAGGGTCCTACGAGCAGTACTTC. Amino acids: CSVLTGSYEQYF.

The CDR3 sequence: CASSPALSTNEKLFF. CDR3 nucleotide sequence: TGTGCCAGCAGCCCGGCTCTCTCCACTAATGAAAAACTGTTTTTT. V and J are TRBV7-2 and TRBJ1-4; D is undetermined. Germline V gives CDR1 SGHTA, CDR2 FQGNSA. Trimming shortened V by 5 bases and J by 2 bases, and 12 bases separated the two germline ends. The CDR3 runs to 15 residues.

This clone has a handful of counts. The chain couples TRBV5-1 to TRBJ2-5; TRBD2 aligns across 8 bases. V trimming: 4 bases; J trimming: 4 bases; junction bases outside the gene matches: 9. The germline V gene has CDR1 SGHRS and CDR2 YFSETQ. CDR3 length: 15 residues. The chain's CDR3 is CASSPSLGGGETQYF. The CDR3 region has the DNA TGCGCCAGCAGCCCGTCTCTCGGGGGGGGAGAGACCCAGTACTTC.

The V gene is TRBV6-6, the J gene TRBJ1-2; D remains ambiguous. The length of the CDR3 is 14 residues. Germline-derived CDR1 and CDR2 are MNHNY and SVGAGI (reference sequence). Deletions cut 5 bases from V and 4 bases from J, with 14 bases between. The CDR3 loop is CASSTAGRRYGYTF. The DNA for the CDR3 is TGTGCCAGCAGTACCGCCGGCAGGCGCTATGGCTACACCTTC.

CDR3 region: CASSDEGDQPQHF. The CDR3 bases are TGTGCCAGCAGTGATGAAGGGGATCAGCCCCAGCATTTT. The rearrangement links TRBV2 to TRBJ1-5; D is possibly TRBD1 (5 bases). Germline V CDR1 and CDR2: SNHLY, FYNNEI. This CDR3 comprises 13 residues. The V gene lost 3 bases and the J gene lost 5 bases, with 8 bases spanning the gap.

The chain employs TRBV6-5 and TRBJ1-1, with TRBD1 matching over 12 bases. Germline V gives CDR1 MNHEY, CDR2 SVGAGI. V shed 6 bases and J 5 bases; nucleotides not matched to a gene: 7. This CDR3 comprises 15 residues. In nucleotides, the CDR3 is TGTGCCAGCAGGGGGGGACAGGGGGCTTCTACTGAAGCTTTCTTT. Translating it yields CASRGGQGASTEAFF.

J is TRBJ1-1 and V is TRBV7-2; D gene ambiguous. V was clipped by 4 bases and J by 6 bases, with 12 bases between them. The length of the CDR3 is 13 residues. The germline gives CDR1 SGHTA, CDR2 FQGNSA. The CDR3 reads CASSSLVNAEAFF. In nucleotides, the CDR3 is TGTGCCAGCAGCTCTCTGGTAAATGCTGAAGCTTTCTTT.

To note about this clone: This may arise from a read error, as a much more abundant clone is one base away. The V call is TRBV6-6, the J call TRBJ1-2; unclear D gene. V was clipped by 5 bases and J by 5 bases, with 6 bases between them. Germline CDR1 is MNHNY and CDR2 is SVGAGI (reference sequence). CDR3 length: 11 residues. The CDR3 region has the DNA TGTGCCAGCAGTAGCGGTTATGGCTACACCTTC. Encoded protein: CASSSGYGYTF.

The sample holds one count of this clone. This sequence joins TRBV5-1 and TRBJ2-3; 11 bases line up with TRBD2. The CDR3 length is 17 residues. Germline values: CDR1 SGHRS, CDR2 YFSETQ. The J segment lost 0 bases and the V segment lost 2 bases, leaving 5 bases of the junction unmatched. The CDR3 coding sequence is TGCGCCAGCAGCTTCACTAGCGGGAGAGCTAGCACAGATACGCAGTATTTT. Protein sequence: CASSFTSGRASTDTQYF.

The chain recombines TRBV7-9 with TRBJ1-2; D is possibly TRBD1 (6 bases). Trimming removed 7 bases at V and 7 bases at J, with 22 bases between. The CDR3 spans 15 residues. Germline V CDR1 and CDR2: SEHNR, FQNEAQ (reference sequence). The CDR3 DNA sequence: TGTGCCAGCACCAAAATCGAGGGAGGGACATCTGGCTACACCTTC. This translates into CASTKIEGGTSGYTF.

The V call is TRBV4-2, the J call TRBJ1-2; D possibly corresponds to TRBD1 (5 bases). Trimming pared 0 bases from V and 5 bases from J, leaving 13 bases between. The germline CDR1 and CDR2 sequences are LGHNA and YNFKEQ. The CDR3 runs to 15 residues. This CDR3 reads CASSQDRGGAYGYTF. The CDR3 DNA is TGTGCCAGCAGCCAAGACCGCGGCGGGGCATATGGCTACACCTTC.